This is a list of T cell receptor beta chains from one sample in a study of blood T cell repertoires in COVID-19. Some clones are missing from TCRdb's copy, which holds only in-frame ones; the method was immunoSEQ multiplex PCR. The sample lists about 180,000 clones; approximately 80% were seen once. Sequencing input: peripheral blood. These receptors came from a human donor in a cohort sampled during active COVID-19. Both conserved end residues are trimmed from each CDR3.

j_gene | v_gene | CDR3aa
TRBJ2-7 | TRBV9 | ASSVGPGAYEQY
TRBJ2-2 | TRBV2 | ASSVTSSGELF
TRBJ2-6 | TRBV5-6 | ASSPVGLLLSGANVLT
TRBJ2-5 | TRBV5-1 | ASSLGTSGGPQETQY
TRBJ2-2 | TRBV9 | ASSPGGGTGELF
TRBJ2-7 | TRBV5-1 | ASSPVRQGLIEQY
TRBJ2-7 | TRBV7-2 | ASSLRGPHEQY
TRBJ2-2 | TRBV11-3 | ASSGTGQANTGELF
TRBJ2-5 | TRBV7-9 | ASRPPGTAQETQY
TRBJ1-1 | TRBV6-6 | ASTDRVGNTEAF
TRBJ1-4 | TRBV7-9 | ASSNRDSEEKLF
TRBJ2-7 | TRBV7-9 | ASSLSSYEQY
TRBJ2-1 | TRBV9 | ASNMGGSSYNEQF
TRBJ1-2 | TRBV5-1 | ASSLGQSDYT
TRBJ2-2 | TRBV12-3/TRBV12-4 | ASSPYSEKLF
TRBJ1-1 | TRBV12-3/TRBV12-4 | ASSLTPREAF
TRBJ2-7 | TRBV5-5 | ASSRQAGSYEQY
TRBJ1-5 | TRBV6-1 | ASSEAQWDRDQPQH
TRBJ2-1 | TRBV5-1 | ASSLAPGGSSYNEQF
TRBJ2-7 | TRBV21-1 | ASSPHPGQGRSEQY
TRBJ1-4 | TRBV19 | ASRLQGANEKLF
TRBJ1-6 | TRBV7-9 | ASSLGGALDNSPLH
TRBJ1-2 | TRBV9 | ASSAGQGIYGYT
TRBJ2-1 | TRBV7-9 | ASSRLRAGTSGVNEQF
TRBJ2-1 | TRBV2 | AREAGHNYNEQF
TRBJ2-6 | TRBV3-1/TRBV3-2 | ASSLRTGNSGANVLT
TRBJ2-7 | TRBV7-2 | ASSLATGGNYEQY
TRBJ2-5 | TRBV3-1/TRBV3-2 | ASSQDLSGVETQY
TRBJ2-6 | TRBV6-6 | ASLASSGANVLT
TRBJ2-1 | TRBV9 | ASSPGLAGVNEQF
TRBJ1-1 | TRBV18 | ASSQSKGTEAF
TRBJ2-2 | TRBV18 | ASSPAGHTGELF
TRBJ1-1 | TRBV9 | ASSVGSTGNVNTEAF
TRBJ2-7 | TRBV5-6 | ASSLGQGAREQY
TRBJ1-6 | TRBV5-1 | ASSLAGVGLGSPLH
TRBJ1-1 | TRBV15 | ATSRGGQGANTEAF
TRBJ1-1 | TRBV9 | ASSAPPTGLNTEAF
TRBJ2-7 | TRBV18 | ASSPATGQTYEQY
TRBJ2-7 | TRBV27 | ASSLGRALNEQY
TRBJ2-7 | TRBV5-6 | ASSPRTGPREQY
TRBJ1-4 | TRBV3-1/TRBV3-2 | ASSQGYGLGEKLF
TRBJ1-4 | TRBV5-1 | ASSLGGNTNEKLF
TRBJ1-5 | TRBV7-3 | ASSPGRGQPQH
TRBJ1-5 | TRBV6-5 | AASQGSNQPQH
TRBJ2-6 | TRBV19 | ASSVRTGGRSGANVLT
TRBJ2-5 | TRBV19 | ASSISMSGGETQY
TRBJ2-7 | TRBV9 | ASSVAEFSSRGSEQY
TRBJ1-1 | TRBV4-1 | ASSRSGTGAMNTEAF
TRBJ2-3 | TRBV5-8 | ASSSGLAGYDTQY
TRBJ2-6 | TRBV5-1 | ASSLVDSGANVLT
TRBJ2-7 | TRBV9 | ASSATEILYEQY
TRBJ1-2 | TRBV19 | ASSGRDRYGYT
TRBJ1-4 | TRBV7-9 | ASSLRAGVENEKLF